A selection of T cell receptor beta chains follows, all from one sample in a study of CD8+ T cells in alopecia areata. TCRdb's copy holds only in-frame clones and misses some; the assay was immunoSEQ multiplex PCR. The repertoire holds roughly 130,000 clones, with around three fifths as singletons. The sequencing used CD4+ T cells sorted from blood, collected at week 0. The receptor set was obtained from a human donor with alopecia areata. Each CDR3 is given with its conserved first and last residue. The D gene is left open where the match is weak. Clone size is not always given. Where it is, it says once, few, many or a class for expanded clones.

size,D,V,J,CDR3,DNA
NA,NA,TRBV7-9,TRBJ2-7,CASEETYEQYF,TGTGCCAGCGAAGAGACCTACGAGCAGTACTTC
NA,NA,TRBV4-1,TRBJ2-5,CASSLGAQETQYF,TGCGCCAGCAGCCTGGGGGCACAAGAGACCCAGTACTTC
once,NA,TRBV9,TRBJ2-5,CASSVALTSQETQYF,TGTGCCAGCAGCGTAGCTTTGACGTCTCAAGAGACCCAGTACTTC
NA,NA,TRBV29-1,TRBJ1-1,CSVAQGSYRAFF,TGCAGCGTTGCACAGGGCTCGTATCGAGCTTTCTTT
NA,TRBD2,TRBV27,TRBJ2-7,CASSLTGTSLYEQYF,TGTGCCAGCAGTCTCACCGGGACTAGCCTCTACGAGCAGTACTTC
NA,NA,TRBV28,TRBJ2-7,CASSLFGRGTVSEQYF,TGTGCCAGCAGTTTATTTGGCAGGGGCACAGTCTCCGAGCAGTACTTC
few,NA,TRBV5-1,TRBJ1-5,CASSFGGEQPQHF,TGCGCCAGCAGCTTCGGGGGAGAACAGCCCCAGCATTTT
NA,TRBD2,TRBV25-1,TRBJ2-1,CASSESAGGPWNEQFF,TGTGCCAGCAGTGAATCGGCGGGAGGGCCCTGGAATGAGCAGTTCTTC
NA,NA,TRBV7-2,TRBJ2-3,CASSLALQPTDTQYF,TGTGCCAGCAGCTTAGCTCTCCAGCCCACAGATACGCAGTATTTT
NA,TRBD2,TRBV4-3,TRBJ2-1,CASSLDLAGVNEQFF,TGCGCCAGCAGCCTTGATCTAGCGGGAGTCAATGAGCAGTTCTTC
few,TRBD2,TRBV4-1,TRBJ2-7,CASSQAPSGTYEQYF,TGCGCCAGCAGCCAAGCCCCTAGCGGCACCTACGAGCAGTACTTC
NA,NA,TRBV9,TRBJ1-4,CASSVGTYEKLFF,TGTGCCAGCAGCGTAGGGACTTATGAAAAACTGTTTTTT
NA,NA,TRBV5-6,TRBJ2-2,CASSRLTGELFF,TGTGCCAGCAGCCGACTCACCGGGGAGCTGTTTTTT
NA,TRBD1,TRBV28,TRBJ2-7,CASSVGQGPYEQYF,TGTGCCAGCAGTGTCGGACAGGGCCCCTACGAGCAGTACTTC
NA,TRBD1,TRBV4-3,TRBJ2-3,CASSQDTGTGGRTDTQYF,TGCGCCAGCAGCCAAGACACGGGGACAGGGGGCCGCACAGATACGCAGTATTTT
NA,NA,TRBV9,TRBJ2-3,CASSERANTQYF,TGTGCCAGCAGCGAGAGGGCCAATACGCAGTATTTT
NA,NA,TRBV27,TRBJ2-7,CASSAWGREQYF,TGTGCCAGCAGTGCCTGGGGTCGCGAGCAGTACTTC
few,NA,TRBV5-1,TRBJ1-6,CASSYGPNSPLHF,TGCGCCAGCAGTTACGGACCAAATTCACCCCTCCACTTT
NA,TRBD1,TRBV29-1,TRBJ1-1,CSVHRGSEAFF,TGCAGCGTTCACAGGGGAAGTGAAGCTTTCTTT
NA,NA,TRBV5-1,TRBJ1-2,CASSFYDTPVSGYTF,TGCGCCAGCAGCTTCTACGACACCCCAGTTTCTGGCTACACCTTC
NA,TRBD2,TRBV27,TRBJ2-5,CASRLGLAGAWETQYF,TGTGCCAGCAGATTAGGACTAGCGGGAGCTTGGGAGACCCAGTACTTC
NA,TRBD1,TRBV5-6,TRBJ2-7,CASSETGGSYEQYF,TGTGCCAGCAGCGAGACAGGGGGCTCCTACGAGCAGTACTTC
few,NA,TRBV7-2,TRBJ2-2,CASSDKNTGELFF,TGTGCCAGCAGCGACAAGAACACCGGGGAGCTGTTTTTT
few,NA,TRBV5-1,TRBJ1-1,CASSLGSTEAFF,TGCGCCAGCAGCTTGGGAAGCACTGAAGCTTTCTTT
NA,NA,TRBV9,TRBJ2-5,CASSVSGYQETQYF,TGTGCCAGCAGCGTATCGGGCTATCAAGAGACCCAGTACTTC
NA,NA,TRBV6-5,TRBJ1-1,CASSYPQMSTEAFF,TGTGCCAGCAGTTACCCTCAGATGAGCACTGAAGCTTTCTTT
NA,NA,TRBV7-2,TRBJ2-7,CASSFNEGGYEQYF,TGTGCCAGCAGCTTCAATGAGGGGGGCTACGAGCAGTACTTC
NA,TRBD2,TRBV6-6,TRBJ2-3,CASSLAGGRTDTQYF,TGTGCCAGCAGTTTAGCGGGGGGGCGCACAGATACGCAGTATTTT
NA,TRBD2,TRBV7-2,TRBJ2-3,CASSLNLAGGGTDTQYF,TGTGCCAGCAGCTTAAATCTAGCGGGAGGAGGCACAGATACGCAGTATTTT
few,NA,TRBV2,TRBJ2-1,CASPGPGPYNEQFF,TGTGCCAGCCCTGGCCCGGGTCCTTACAATGAGCAGTTCTTC
NA,TRBD1,TRBV5-1,TRBJ2-3,CASSLERGQADTQYF,TGCGCCAGCAGCTTGGAGAGGGGGCAGGCAGATACGCAGTATTTT
NA,NA,TRBV4-1,TRBJ1-1,CASSQDLNGGNTEAFF,TGCGCCAGCAGCCAAGATCTTAACGGCGGGAACACTGAAGCTTTCTTT
NA,TRBD1,TRBV18,TRBJ1-1,CASSRDRVNTEAFF,TGTGCCAGCTCACGGGACAGAGTTAACACTGAAGCTTTCTTT
few,NA,TRBV7-2,TRBJ2-5,CASSENRRAQETQYF,TGTGCCAGCAGCGAAAACCGACGGGCTCAAGAGACCCAGTACTTC
NA,NA,TRBV18,TRBJ2-7,CASSRDLNAGYEQYF,TGTGCCAGCTCACGGGACTTAAACGCGGGCTACGAGCAGTACTTC
NA,NA,TRBV5-1,TRBJ2-1,CASSLFDSGGNEQFF,TGCGCCAGCAGCTTGTTCGACTCCGGCGGCAATGAGCAGTTCTTC
few,TRBD2,TRBV10-3,TRBJ2-7,CAISSGGSYEQYF,TGTGCCATCAGTTCGGGGGGTTCCTACGAGCAGTACTTC
few,NA,TRBV5-4,TRBJ2-1,CASSLAAGYEQFF,TGTGCCAGCAGCTTGGCCGCGGGTTATGAGCAGTTCTTC
NA,NA,TRBV6-1,TRBJ2-7,CASSGNPSSYEQYF,TGTGCCAGCAGTGGTAACCCGAGCTCCTACGAGCAGTACTTC
NA,NA,TRBV2,TRBJ2-1,CASSDAGRYNEQFF,TGTGCCAGCAGTGACGCAGGAAGATACAATGAGCAGTTCTTC
NA,NA,TRBV4-3,TRBJ2-2,CASSQDWDNENTGELFF,TGCGCCAGCAGCCAAGATTGGGACAACGAGAACACCGGGGAGCTGTTTTTT
NA,NA,TRBV29-1,TRBJ2-1,CSVEPAAYNEQFF,TGCAGCGTTGAACCAGCGGCCTACAATGAGCAGTTCTTC
NA,NA,TRBV29-1,TRBJ2-7,CSVVGAETYEQYF,TGCAGCGTTGTCGGAGCGGAGACCTACGAGCAGTACTTC
NA,NA,TRBV7-2,TRBJ2-3,CTSSFPGADTQYF,TGTACCAGCAGCTTTCCGGGTGCAGATACGCAGTATTTT
few,NA,TRBV5-1,TRBJ1-1,CASGGEWGTEAFF,TGCGCCAGCGGAGGAGAATGGGGGACTGAAGCTTTCTTT